What follows describes a single T cell receptor (beta chain). Here immunoSEQ multiplex PCR was the method, and the copy in TCRdb shows in-frame clones only, minus some. The sample lists tens of thousands of clones; around three quarters were seen once. The data originate from a study of blood T cell repertoires in COVID-19. Study context: PBMCs, B-cell-depleted T cells, or T cells were the source of the cDNA or gDNA that made up the material.

This CDR3 is 15 amino acids long. Germline V gives CDR1 SEHNR, CDR2 FQNEAQ (reference sequence). With 4 bases removed from V and 1 base from J, the gap between germline ends came to 14 bases. This clonotype originated in a woman between 70 and 85 years old with acute or convalescent COVID-19. V is TRBV7-9 and J is TRBJ2-7, with D tentatively TRBD2 (6 bases). Sequencing input: peripheral blood. CDR3 DNA: TGTGCCAGCAGCTATGGGACTGGGAGGTCCTACGAGCAGTACTTC. It yields the protein CASSYGTGRSYEQYF.